This TCR beta chain was identified during a study of identical twins. This clonotype was picked up a small number of times. Its specificity is not known. Germline values: CDR1 SNHLY, CDR2 FYNNEI. This CDR3 region has 14 residues. V trimming: 2 bases; J trimming: 13 bases; junction bases outside the gene matches: 7. Whole-study findings and limits: Zero-insertion analyses might be partly confounded by invariant T cells like MAIT and iNKT.

TCRdb itself ran the 5' RACE reads through MiXCR, one entry per CDR3 protein. The data show more than 400,000 distinct CDR3 sequences, 13% to 15% seen once. This sample was also put to use in a study of yellow fever vaccine responses in identical twins.

The TCR comes from a young woman in good health. The gene calls are TRBV2 and TRBJ1-4, with TRBD1 matching 10 bases. Material: CD4+ T cells sorted from blood. CDR3 protein: CASSELWDRGRLFF. The CDR3 DNA follows: TGTGCCAGCAGTGAACTATGGGACAGGGGACGACTGTTTTTT.